These 13 T cell receptor beta chains share one sample of origin, sequenced in a study of blood T cell repertoires in COVID-19 (dated by TCRdb to the early 2020s). Libraries were constructed by the immunoSEQ multiplex PCR assay. TCRdb holds this immuneACCESS table with in-frame rearrangements only. Some clones are missing; in checked studies, unresolved V genes explain under half, and the rest has no known cause. The sample table records 450,000 to 500,000 clones; 80% to 90% of these occur just once. The top ten clones comprise roughly 3.2% of the sample. The sequenced sample consisted of peripheral blood. Every receptor here comes from a human donor in a cohort sampled during active COVID-19.

The chain combines TRBV27 with TRBJ1-2, with 7 bases aligning to TRBD1. Germline loops: CDR1 MNHEY, CDR2 SMNVEV (reference sequence). There are 14 residues in the CDR3. The junction had 8 bases not matched to a gene; V was cut back by 6 bases and J by 4 bases. CDR3 region: CASSIDRDGYGYTF. CDR3 DNA sequence: TGTGCCAGCAGCATAGACAGGGACGGCTATGGCTACACCTTC.

The gene calls are TRBV24-1 and TRBJ2-5; the D gene is possibly TRBD2 (6 bases). CDR1 is KGHDR, CDR2 SFDVKD, per germline. V lost 2 bases and J lost 6, with 12 bases in between. This CDR3 has 14 residues. The CDR3 sequence: CATSDWGVGKTQYF. CDR3 DNA: TGTGCCACCAGTGATTGGGGGGTAGGAAAGACCCAGTACTTC.

The rearrangement joins TRBV30 to TRBJ1-5, with 8 bases that match TRBD1. V was pared by 3 bases and J by 9 bases, with 13 bases of the junction left unmatched. The germline V gene encodes CDR1 GTSNPN and CDR2 SVGIG (reference sequence). CDR3 length: 15 residues. The CDR3: CAWSGGQGQVWPQHF. CDR3 DNA: TGTGCCTGGAGCGGCGGACAGGGACAAGTTTGGCCCCAGCATTTT. The full variable domain, in which reference TRBV30 and TRBJ1-5 provide the parts outside the CDR3, is SQTIHQWPATLVQPVGSPLSLECTVEGTSNPNLYWYRQAAGRGLQLLFYSVGIGQISSEVPQNLSASRPQDRQFILSSKKLLLSDSGFYLCAWSGGQGQVWPQHFGDGTRLSIL.

The chain has TRBV28 and TRBJ1-2; tentative D call: TRBD1 (5 bases). The length of the CDR3 is 13 residues. The germline V gene encodes CDR1 MDHEN and CDR2 SYDVKM. V gave up 6 bases and J gave up 3 bases, with 11 bases separating them. CDR3 loop: CASSSDSYYGYTF. The CDR3 nucleotides are TGTGCCAGCAGCTCCGACAGTTACTATGGCTACACCTTC.

This clone was observed a handful of times. V is TRBV19 and J is TRBJ2-2; D perhaps matches TRBD2 (6 bases). This CDR3 contains 15 residues. Germline V gene lookup returns CDR1 LNHDA and CDR2 SQIVND (reference sequence). With 10 bases removed from V and 3 bases from J, the gap between germline ends came to 18 bases. CDR3 nucleotide sequence: TGTGCCACTCAGAGGGGTCCGGGGGACACCGGGGAGCTGTTTTTT. This encodes CATQRGPGDTGELFF.

V gene TRBV30 combines with J gene TRBJ1-4, with TRBD1 matching over 7 bases. The CDR3 runs 17 residues. CDR1 is GTSNPN, CDR2 SVGIG, per germline (reference sequence). Losses at the gene ends were 0 bases for V and 0 bases for J; bases not matched to a gene: 7. The DNA of the CDR3 is TGTGCCTGGAGTGTGGGGGACAGCGCATCAACTAATGAAAAACTGTTTTTT. It specifies CAWSVGDSASTNEKLFF. Supplemented by reference TRBV30 and TRBJ1-4, the full variable domain reads SQTIHQWPATLVQPVGSPLSLECTVEGTSNPNLYWYRQAAGRGLQLLFYSVGIGQISSEVPQNLSASRPQDRQFILSSKKLLLSDSGFYLCAWSVGDSASTNEKLFFGSGTQLSVL.

The chain carries TRBV28 and TRBJ2-3; tentatively, D is TRBD1 (5 bases). The CDR3 covers 16 residues. Germline values: CDR1 MDHEN, CDR2 SYDVKM. The germline V and J ends were trimmed by 2 bases and 0 bases, with 12 bases remaining between them. CDR3 nucleotides: TGTGCCAGCAGTTTAAACGGACAAGGAAGCACAGATACGCAGTATTTT. It codes for CASSLNGQGSTDTQYF.

V and J are TRBV9 and TRBJ1-1, with a possible D match to TRBD1 (5 bases). The CDR3 runs 14 residues. Germline V gene lookup returns CDR1 SGDLS and CDR2 YYNGEE. V lost 2 bases and J lost 3, with 11 bases in between. CDR3 sequence: CASSVQGRDTEAFF. The CDR3, as DNA: TGTGCCAGCAGCGTTCAGGGTCGGGACACTGAAGCTTTCTTT. The variable domain in full, completed from reference TRBV9 and TRBJ1-1, reads DSGVTQTPKHLITATGQRVTLRCSPRSGDLSVYWYQQSLDQGLQFLIQYYNGEERAKGNILERFSAQQFPDLHSELNLSSLELGDSALYFCASSVQGRDTEAFFGQGTRLTVV.

This rearrangement joins TRBV18 to TRBJ1-1; D remains ambiguous. CDR1 and CDR2 from the germline V gene are KGHSH and LQKENI. V lost 5 bases, J lost 5 bases, and 9 bases lay in between. CDR3 length equals 12 residues. The CDR3 region is CASSGDGTEAFF. DNA of the CDR3: TGTGCCAGCTCAGGAGATGGGACTGAAGCTTTCTTT.

V is TRBV19 and J is TRBJ1-6; no reliable D call. CDR3 length: 19 residues. V dropped 2 bases and J dropped 9 bases, with 26 bases sitting between them. Germline CDR1 reads LNHDA; CDR2 reads SQIVND (reference sequence). In nucleotides, the CDR3 is TGTGCCAGTAGTATACAATTTCGGCGGGGTCCATCGATGAGTTCACCCCTCCACTTT. Its protein product is CASSIQFRRGPSMSSPLHF.

The V and J genes are TRBV13 and TRBJ2-2; D perhaps matches TRBD2 (6 bases). The CDR3 runs to 16 residues. Germline assignment: CDR1 PRHDT and CDR2 FYEKMQ (reference sequence). Trimming took off 2 bases at V and 3 bases at J, with 13 bases between the two ends. Here the CDR3 DNA reads TGTGCCAGCAGCTTATGGGCAGGGAGGCACACCGGGGAGCTGTTTTTT. Translating it yields CASSLWAGRHTGELFF.

The rearrangement joins TRBV5-1 to TRBJ2-1, with TRBD2 matching 13 bases. V lost 4 bases to trimming and J lost 5 bases; unmatched junction nucleotides: 6. The germline gives CDR1 SGHRS, CDR2 YFSETQ. CDR3 length equals 16 residues. CDR3 sequence reads: CASSGLLAGGNNEQFF. The CDR3 bases are TGCGCCAGCAGCGGACTACTAGCGGGAGGGAACAATGAGCAGTTCTTC.

A word on this clone: Other DNA sequences within the sample encode an identical CDR3. The chain carries TRBV7-2 and TRBJ2-7, with 9 bases that match TRBD1. The CDR3 extends over 14 amino acids. J gave up 3 bases and V 1 base, and 1 base lay outside the gene matches. CDR1 SGHTA and CDR2 FQGNSA come from the germline V gene. CDR3 residues: CASSLDRGLYEQYF. For the CDR3, the DNA is TGTGCCAGCAGCTTAGACAGGGGGCTCTACGAGCAGTACTTC.